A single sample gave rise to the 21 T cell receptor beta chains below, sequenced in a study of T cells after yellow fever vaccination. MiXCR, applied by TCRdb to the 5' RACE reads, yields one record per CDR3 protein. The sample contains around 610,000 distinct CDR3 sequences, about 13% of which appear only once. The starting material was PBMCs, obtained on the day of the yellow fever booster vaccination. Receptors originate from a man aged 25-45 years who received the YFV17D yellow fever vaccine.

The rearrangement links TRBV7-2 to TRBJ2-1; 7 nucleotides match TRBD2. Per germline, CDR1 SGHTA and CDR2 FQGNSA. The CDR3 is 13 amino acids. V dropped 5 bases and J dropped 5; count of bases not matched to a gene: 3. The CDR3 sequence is CASSRDYNNEQFF. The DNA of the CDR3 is TGTGCCAGCAGCCGGGACTACAACAATGAGCAGTTCTTC.

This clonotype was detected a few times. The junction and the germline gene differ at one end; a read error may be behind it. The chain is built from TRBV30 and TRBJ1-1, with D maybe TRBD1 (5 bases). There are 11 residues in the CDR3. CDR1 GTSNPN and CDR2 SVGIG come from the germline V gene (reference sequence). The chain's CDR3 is CAWSPGIEGFF. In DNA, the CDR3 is TGTGCCTGGAGTCCAGGGATTGAAGGTTTCTTT.

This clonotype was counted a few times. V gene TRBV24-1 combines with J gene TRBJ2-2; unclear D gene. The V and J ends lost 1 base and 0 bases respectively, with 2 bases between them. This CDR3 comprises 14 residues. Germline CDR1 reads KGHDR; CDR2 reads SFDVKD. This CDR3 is CATSDFSNTGELFF. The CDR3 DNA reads TGTGCCACCAGTGATTTCTCGAACACCGGGGAGCTGTTTTTT.

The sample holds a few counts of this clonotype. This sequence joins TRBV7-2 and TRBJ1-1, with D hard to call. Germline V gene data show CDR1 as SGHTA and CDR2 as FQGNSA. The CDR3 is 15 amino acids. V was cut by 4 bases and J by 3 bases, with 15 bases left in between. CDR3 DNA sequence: TGTGCCAGCAGCTCCCGTAGAGGCCGGGACACTGAAGCTTTCTTT. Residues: CASSSRRGRDTEAFF. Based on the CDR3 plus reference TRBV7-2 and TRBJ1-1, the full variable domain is GAGVSQSPSNKVTEKGKDVELRCDPISGHTALYWYRQSLGQGLEFLIYFQGNSAPDKSGLPSDRFSAERTGGSVSTLTIQRTQQEDSAVYLCASSSRRGRDTEAFFGQGTRLTVV.

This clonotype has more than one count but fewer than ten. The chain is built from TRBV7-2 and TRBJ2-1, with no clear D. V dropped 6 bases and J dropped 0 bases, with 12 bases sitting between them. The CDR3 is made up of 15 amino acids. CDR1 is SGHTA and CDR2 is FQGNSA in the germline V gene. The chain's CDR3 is CASRLDGSSYNEQFF. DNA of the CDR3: TGTGCCAGCAGACTCGACGGAAGCTCCTACAATGAGCAGTTCTTC.

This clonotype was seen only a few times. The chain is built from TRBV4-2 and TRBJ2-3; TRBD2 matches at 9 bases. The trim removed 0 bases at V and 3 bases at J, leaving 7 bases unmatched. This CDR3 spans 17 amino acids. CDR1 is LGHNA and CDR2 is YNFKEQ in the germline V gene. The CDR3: CASSQDELAGKTDTQYF. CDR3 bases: TGTGCCAGCAGCCAAGATGAGCTAGCGGGAAAGACAGATACGCAGTATTTT.

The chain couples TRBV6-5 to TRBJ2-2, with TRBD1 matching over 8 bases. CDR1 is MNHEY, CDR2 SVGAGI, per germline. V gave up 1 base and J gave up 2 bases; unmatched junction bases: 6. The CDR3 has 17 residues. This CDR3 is CASSYFSDRANTGELFF. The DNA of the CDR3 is TGTGCCAGCAGTTACTTTTCGGACAGGGCTAACACCGGGGAGCTGTTTTTT.

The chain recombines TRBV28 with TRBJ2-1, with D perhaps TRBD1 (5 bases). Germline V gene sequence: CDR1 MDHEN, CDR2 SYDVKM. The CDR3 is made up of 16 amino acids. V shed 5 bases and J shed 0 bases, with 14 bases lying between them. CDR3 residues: CASSQTALLSYNEQFF. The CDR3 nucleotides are TGTGCCAGCAGTCAGACAGCATTACTCTCCTACAATGAGCAGTTCTTC.

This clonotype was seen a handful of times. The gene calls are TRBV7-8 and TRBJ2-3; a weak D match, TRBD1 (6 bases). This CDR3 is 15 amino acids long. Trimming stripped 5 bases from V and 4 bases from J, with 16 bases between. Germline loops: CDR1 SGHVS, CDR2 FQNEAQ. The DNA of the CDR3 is TGTGCCAGCAGCCCGCAGGGGCGTTTTGCAGATACGCAGTATTTT. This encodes CASSPQGRFADTQYF. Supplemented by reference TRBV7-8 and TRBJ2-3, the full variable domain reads GAGVSQSPRYKVAKRGQDVALRCDPISGHVSLFWYQQALGQGPEFLTYFQNEAQLDKSGLPSDRFFAERPEGSVSTLKIQRTQQEDSAVYLCASSPQGRFADTQYFGPGTRLTVL.

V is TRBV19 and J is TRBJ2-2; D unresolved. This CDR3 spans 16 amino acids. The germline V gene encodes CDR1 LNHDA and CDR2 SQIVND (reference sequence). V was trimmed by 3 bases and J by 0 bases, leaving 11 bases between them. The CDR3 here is CASSMFKPPNTGELFF. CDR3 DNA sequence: TGTGCCAGTAGTATGTTTAAACCTCCGAACACCGGGGAGCTGTTTTTT.

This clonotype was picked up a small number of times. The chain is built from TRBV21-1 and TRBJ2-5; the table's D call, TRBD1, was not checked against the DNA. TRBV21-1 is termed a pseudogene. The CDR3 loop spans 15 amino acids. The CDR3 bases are TGTGCCAGCAGCAAAGATCGACAGGGAGGAGAGACCCAGTACTTC. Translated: CASSKDRQGGETQYF.

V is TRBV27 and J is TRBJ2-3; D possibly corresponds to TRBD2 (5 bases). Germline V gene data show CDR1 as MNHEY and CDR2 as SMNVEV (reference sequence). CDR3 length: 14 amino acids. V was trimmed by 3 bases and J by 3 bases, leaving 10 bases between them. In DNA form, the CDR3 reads TGTGCCAGCAGTTTGTTCCGGGAAACAGATACGCAGTATTTT. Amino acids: CASSLFRETDTQYF.

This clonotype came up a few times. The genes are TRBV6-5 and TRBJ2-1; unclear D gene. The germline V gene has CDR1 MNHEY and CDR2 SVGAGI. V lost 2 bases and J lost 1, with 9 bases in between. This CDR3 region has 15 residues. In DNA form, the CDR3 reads TGTGCCAGCAGTTACGGTTTCGCATCCTACAATGAGCAGTTCTTC. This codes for CASSYGFASYNEQFF.

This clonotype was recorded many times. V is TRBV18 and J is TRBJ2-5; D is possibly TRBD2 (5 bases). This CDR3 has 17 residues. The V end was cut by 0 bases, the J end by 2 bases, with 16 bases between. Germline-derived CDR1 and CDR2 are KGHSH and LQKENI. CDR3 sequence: CASSPPVGIEVQETQYF. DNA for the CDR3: TGTGCCAGCTCACCACCTGTCGGGATCGAGGTTCAAGAGACCCAGTACTTC.

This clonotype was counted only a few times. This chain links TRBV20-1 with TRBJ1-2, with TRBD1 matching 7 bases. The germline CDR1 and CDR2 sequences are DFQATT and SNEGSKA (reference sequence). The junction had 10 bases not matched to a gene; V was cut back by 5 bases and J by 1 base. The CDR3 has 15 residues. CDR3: CSASDTGVGNYGYTF. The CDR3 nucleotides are TGCAGTGCTTCTGACACAGGGGTGGGTAACTATGGCTACACCTTC.

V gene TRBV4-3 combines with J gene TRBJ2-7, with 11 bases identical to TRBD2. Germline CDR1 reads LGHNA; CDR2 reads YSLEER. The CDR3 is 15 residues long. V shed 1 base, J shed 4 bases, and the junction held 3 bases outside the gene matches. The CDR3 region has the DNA TGCGCCAGCAGCCAAGTACTAGCGGGAGTTTACGAGCAGTACTTC. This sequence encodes CASSQVLAGVYEQYF.

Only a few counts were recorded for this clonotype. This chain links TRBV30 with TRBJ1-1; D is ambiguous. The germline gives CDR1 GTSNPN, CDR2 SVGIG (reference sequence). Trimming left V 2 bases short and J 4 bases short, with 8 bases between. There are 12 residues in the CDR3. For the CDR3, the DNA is TGTGCCTGGAGTAGAGGTAGCACTGAAGCTTTCTTT. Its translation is CAWSRGSTEAFF.

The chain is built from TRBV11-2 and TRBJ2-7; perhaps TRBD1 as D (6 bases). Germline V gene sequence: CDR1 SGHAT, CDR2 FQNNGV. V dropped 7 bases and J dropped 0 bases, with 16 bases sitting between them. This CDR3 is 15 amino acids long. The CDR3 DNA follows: TGTGCCAGCACCCGGACAGCCCAACCCTCCTACGAGCAGTACTTC. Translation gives CASTRTAQPSYEQYF.

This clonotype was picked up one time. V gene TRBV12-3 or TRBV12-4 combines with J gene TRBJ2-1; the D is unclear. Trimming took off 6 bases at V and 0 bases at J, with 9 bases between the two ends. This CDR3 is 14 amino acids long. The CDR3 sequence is CASRTQNSYNEQFF. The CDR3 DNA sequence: TGTGCCAGCAGGACCCAAAACTCCTACAATGAGCAGTTCTTC.

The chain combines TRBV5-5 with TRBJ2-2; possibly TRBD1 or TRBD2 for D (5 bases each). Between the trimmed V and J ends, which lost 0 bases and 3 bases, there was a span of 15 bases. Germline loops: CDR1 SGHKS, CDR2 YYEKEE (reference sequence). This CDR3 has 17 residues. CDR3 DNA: TGTGCCAGCAGCTTGGCCGGGACCAGCGCGCACACCGGGGAGCTGTTTTTT. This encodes CASSLAGTSAHTGELFF.

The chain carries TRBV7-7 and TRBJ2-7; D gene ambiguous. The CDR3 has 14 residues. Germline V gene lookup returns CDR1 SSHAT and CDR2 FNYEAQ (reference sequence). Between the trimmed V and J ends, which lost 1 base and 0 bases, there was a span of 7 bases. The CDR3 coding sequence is TGTGCCAGCAGCTTAGAGCCCAGCTCCTACGAGCAGTACTTC. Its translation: CASSLEPSSYEQYF.